The TCR beta chain under discussion was sequenced for a study of cytomegalovirus exposure and HLA in healthy donors listed by TCRdb under 2017. As for the study more broadly: An earlier analysis of 550 to 700 of the donors reported 250 to 350 Gb of sequence data and some 120 million unique TCR beta sequences from around 200 million T cells. Approximately 310 gigabases of sequencing data and 91 million or so unique TCR sequences made up an early release that covered some 640 HLA-typed donors. Of the 350 to 450 genotyped donors, 80% to 90% were placed in the genetic ancestry cluster associated with self-reported Caucasian donors. The study aimed to test whether cataloging public T cell receptors could reveal signatures of past pathogen exposure. The study used immunosequencing to profile the T cell repertoires of under 700 subjects and linked those repertoires to cytomegalovirus serostatus. Besides the first cohort of some 670 subjects, a separate validation cohort made up of 120 or so different subjects was used. High-throughput TCR immunosequencing, statistical association of individual TCRs with disease status, and machine learning were combined to predict cytomegalovirus infection status. In a later analysis, previously published TCR beta repertoires from some 640 donors were re-analyzed and high-resolution HLA genotyping was added so that TCR occurrence patterns could be studied. In the later analysis, no new phenotypic data were used to find candidate immune exposures; instead, reliance was placed on TCR beta sequences and their occurrence across donors. An earlier analysis of approximately 580 of the donors used high-throughput TCR beta sequencing to judge whether each TCR beta V gene segment behaved as functional or pseudogenic. Alongside the repertoire data, information on donor age, sex, ethnicity and CMV serostatus was compiled. In a later genetic analysis, genome-wide SNP genotypes for about three fifths of the roughly 670 donors were used, and that subset was treated as a discovery cohort. All discovery cohort repertoires had been generated using a single sequencing platform. Class I and class II HLA loci were covered by the typing at four-digit resolution. The number of typed donors differed by locus: about 620-640 for A, B, C, DRB1 and DQB1; 522 for DQA1; approximately 600 for DPA1; and around 470 for DPB1. Four to six DR-DQ haplotypes were handled as single units for association and clustering because linkage in the cohort was strong. Among approximately 370 genotyped donors of the cohort, an average of approximately 240,000 unique TCR beta nucleotide sequences was sequenced per donor, of which about 19% were non-productive.

The receptor library was made with the immunoSEQ multiplex PCR assay. For the multiplex PCR, a mixture combining 60 forward primers for TCR Vbeta segments and 13 reverse primers for TCR Jbeta segments was used. The CDR3 region of rearranged TCR beta genes was amplified from genomic DNA with a multiplex PCR assay. On the Illumina HiSeq System, the amplified TCR beta libraries were sequenced as 87-base-pair reads. For the original study's pipeline: In a later analysis, tens of millions of unique TCR beta chains were counted across the 666 repertoires, and approximately 11 million of these chains were shared by at least two donors. Raw reads were error-corrected and collapsed into unique sequences with a nearest-neighbor algorithm that merged closely related sequences to remove PCR and sequencing errors. V, D and J gene segments were assigned by aligning CDR3 sequences to IMGT reference sequences. For a sequence to be retained, a match of at least six nucleotides was required to both a V gene segment and a J gene segment. Rearrangements were called productive when the CDR3 lacked stop codons and stayed in frame with V and J; all others were non-productive. CDR3 was defined according to IMGT convention as the region running from the second conserved V-encoded cysteine to the conserved J-encoded phenylalanine. The earlier analysis of a few hundred of the donors excluded sequences that lacked an unambiguous match to a single V gene segment. In an earlier analysis of 587 of the donors, V segments were called functional above 56.7% productive rearrangements and were called segregating when the between-donor standard deviation exceeded 5%. A statistical classification framework was built to diagnose cytomegalovirus status from the catalog of TCR beta chain sequences. In a later analysis, V and J genes were assigned by comparing TCR nucleotide sequences against IMGT/GENE-DB human TR gene sequences. Using the TCRdist pipeline, a later analysis assigned CDR3 sequences along with most-parsimonious VDJ recombination scenarios. In a later analysis, every TCR beta chain was defined by the combination of its CDR3 amino acid sequence and its V-gene family, and reads without a unique V-gene family were dropped. As a way to deal with suspected cross-contamination and a sequencing artifact, a later analysis dropped roughly 620 nucleotide sequences that were highly shared and had low generation probability. For each public chain, a later analysis derived a clonal expansion index from normalized ranks of inferred template counts within each repertoire. In a later analysis, generation probabilities were computed using a VDJ recombination model fitted to out-of-frame rearrangements, and the results were checked against IGoR. In a later analysis, TCR-TCR, TCR-HLA and TCR-CMV co-occurrence was scored with hypergeometric tests, and a repertoire-size bias correction was applied to TCR pairs. A later analysis estimated false discovery rates by permuting HLA or CMV assignments 20 times. In a later analysis, co-occurring TCRs were grouped using DBSCAN, with TCRdist sequence similarity added in when clustering inside HLA-allele-positive subsets. Repertoires with fewer than 30,000 or more than 120,000 public chains were left out of co-occurrence clustering, as were five repertoires with anomalous nucleotide sharing. Held by TCRdb, this immuneACCESS table contains in-frame sequences only and omits some clones. Under half of the omission traces to an unresolved V gene where checked; the cause of the rest is unknown. That table gives V, J and clone size, and the DNA gave D and trimming. This sample gives about 110,000 clones in total; 55% to 65% of them show up just once. The ten largest make up 2.2% of the sample.

Here is what the overall study found, with its caveats: Assigning TCR associations to individual alleles was difficult when HLA alleles, especially DR and DQ, strongly co-occurred. An earlier analysis of 587 of the donors showed that most TCR beta V segments appeared in productive rearrangements either about 90% or about 30% of the time, which broadly matched IMGT annotations. A later analysis found that most CMV-associated TCR beta chains appeared HLA-restricted, with HLA associations seemingly driven largely by CMV exposure. A few of the identified cytomegalovirus-associated TCR beta chains were confirmed in vitro to be specific for cytomegalovirus antigens. The classifier was reported to diagnose cytomegalovirus status with high specificity and sensitivity in both the original and validation cohorts. Because the 87-base-pair reads could not distinguish some IMGT-functional V segments, including TRBV6-2 and TRBV6-3, those segments were excluded. According to a later analysis, TCR association rates differed among HLA loci, with DRB1 alleles showing the most associated TCRs and HLA-C alleles showing the fewest. Sequencing depth was assumed to be roughly uniform across donors in the presence/absence analyses, though that assumption may not hold. Correlated functional status among segregating V segments might be attributable to linkage disequilibrium, but an unknown experimental factor could not be ruled out. Because HLA typing was missing for some donors at each locus, association tests included only the typed subset. For the cohort, immune exposure information was limited to CMV serostatus. In the study, 150 to 200 TCR beta chains were listed as associated with cytomegalovirus. In a later genetic analysis, a missense DCLRE1C variant was associated with V-gene and J-gene trimming of TCR beta chains, and the association was replicated in an independent cohort. A later analysis reported that several top co-occurrence clusters appeared linked to parvovirus B19, influenza, CMV and Epstein-Barr virus. A further reported finding was that TCR beta sequences accurately predicted the HLA-A and HLA-B alleles for most subjects in the first cohort. Compared with equally common non-associated chains, HLA-associated TCR beta chains in a later analysis were more clonally expanded and had lower generation probabilities. Only TCR beta chains were sequenced in this cohort, and the absence of alpha or paired-chain data limited detectable features. While some public TCRs were present in many individuals, most TCR sequences turned up only very rarely across donors. A cluster of highly shared sequence variants was judged likely to be a technical artifact of the sequencing pipeline. The authors suggested that the approach could potentially be extended to other disease states and immunological phenotypes. About 15 rarely observed V segments, including chromosome 9 orphons, were excluded from the earlier analysis of approximately 500 of the donors because counts were too low. A later genetic analysis reported fewer N-insertions in productive TCRs among donors in an Asian-associated ancestry cluster than the approximately 670-donor mean. Specific HLA alleles were associated with about 17,000 TCR beta sequences at a false discovery rate of 0.05 in a later analysis.

The cohort consisted of 650 to 850 healthy bone marrow donors. All cohort members were sampled while nominally healthy, although unrecorded immune exposures were likely present. The donor tested CMV seronegative, placing the donor among the 350 to 400 seronegative members of the cohort. Each donor provided a peripheral blood sample, and peripheral blood mononuclear cells were used for TCR beta sequencing. Genomic DNA was extracted from the blood cell samples with the Qiagen DNeasy Blood Extraction Kit. Comments on this clone: Its antigen is still unknown. Base quality data are lacking; no much larger clone is found one base away.

V is shortened by 0 bases, J by 1 base, and the region joining them spans 12 bases. The germline V gene sets CDR1 to MNHEY and CDR2 to SVGAGI. Measured from the cysteine to the phenylalanine, the CDR3 is 16 residues long. The entry retains the CDR3 DNA only, 48 bases that are in frame from base 1. This TCR was sampled from a woman aged 25 to 45 in good health and CMV-seronegative. The chain employs TRBV6-5 and TRBJ1-1; 6 matching bases give a weak D call of TRBD1. The sequencing sample was made of PBMCs. The CDR3 loop reads CASSYSTGHQNTEAFF. The base sequence is TGTGCCAGCAGTTACTCGACAGGACATCAGAACACTGAAGCTTTCTTT.